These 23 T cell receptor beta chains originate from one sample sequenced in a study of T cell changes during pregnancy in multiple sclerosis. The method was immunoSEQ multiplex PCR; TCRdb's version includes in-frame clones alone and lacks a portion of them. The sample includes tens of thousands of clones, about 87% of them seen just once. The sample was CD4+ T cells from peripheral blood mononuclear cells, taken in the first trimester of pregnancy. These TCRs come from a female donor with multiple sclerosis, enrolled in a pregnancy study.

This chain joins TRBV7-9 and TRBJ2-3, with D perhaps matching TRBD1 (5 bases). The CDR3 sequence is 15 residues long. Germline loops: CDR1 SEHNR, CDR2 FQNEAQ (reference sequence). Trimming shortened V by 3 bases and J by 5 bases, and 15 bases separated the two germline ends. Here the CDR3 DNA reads TGTGCCAGCAGCTTTGACAGTCACTTAGGAGATACGCAGTATTTT. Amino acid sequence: CASSFDSHLGDTQYF.

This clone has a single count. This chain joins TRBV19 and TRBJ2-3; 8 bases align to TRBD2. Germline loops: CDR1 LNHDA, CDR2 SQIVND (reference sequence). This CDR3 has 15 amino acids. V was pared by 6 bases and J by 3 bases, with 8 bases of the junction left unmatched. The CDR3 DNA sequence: TGTGCCAGTAGAAAAAGCGGGAGTGGTACAGATACGCAGTATTTT. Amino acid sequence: CASRKSGSGTDTQYF.

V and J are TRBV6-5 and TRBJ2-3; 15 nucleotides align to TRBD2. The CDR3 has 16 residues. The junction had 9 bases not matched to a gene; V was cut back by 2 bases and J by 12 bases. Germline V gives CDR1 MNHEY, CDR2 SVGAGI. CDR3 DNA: TGTGCCAGCAGTTACCTTTCCGGGACTAGCGGGAGGTTTCAGTATTTT. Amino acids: CASSYLSGTSGRFQYF.

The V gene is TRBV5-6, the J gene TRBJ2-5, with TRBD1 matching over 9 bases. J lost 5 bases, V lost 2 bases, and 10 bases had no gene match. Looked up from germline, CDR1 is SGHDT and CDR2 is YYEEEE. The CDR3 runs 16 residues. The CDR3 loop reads CASSFRRFGTGETQYF. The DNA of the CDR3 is TGTGCCAGCAGCTTTAGGCGTTTTGGGACAGGGGAGACCCAGTACTTC. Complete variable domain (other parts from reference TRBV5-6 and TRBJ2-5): DAGVTQSPTHLIKTRGQQVTLRCSPKSGHDTVSWYQQALGQGPQFIFQYYEEEERQRGNFPDRFSGHQFPNYSSELNVNALLLGDSALYLCASSFRRFGTGETQYFGPGTRLLVL.

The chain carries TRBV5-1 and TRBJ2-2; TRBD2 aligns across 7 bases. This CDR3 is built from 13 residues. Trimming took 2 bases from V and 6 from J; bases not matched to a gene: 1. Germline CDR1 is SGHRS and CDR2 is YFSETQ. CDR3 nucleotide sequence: TGCGCCAGCAGCTTCCGGGAGGCCGGGGAGCTGTTTTTT. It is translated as CASSFREAGELFF. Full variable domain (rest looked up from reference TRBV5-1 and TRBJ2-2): KAGVTQTPRYLIKTRGQQVTLSCSPISGHRSVSWYQQTPGQGLQFLFEYFSETQRNKGNFPGRFSGRQFSNSRSEMNVSTLELGDSALYLCASSFREAGELFFGEGSRLTVL.

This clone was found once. The CDR3 DNA reads TGTGCCAGCTCACCACCGGGGACAGGGGGGCGGCAGCCCCAGCATTTT. This translates into CASSPPGTGGRQPQHF. This chain joins TRBV18 and TRBJ1-5, with 11 bases fitting TRBD1. The CDR3 loop spans 16 amino acids. Trimming removed 0 bases from V and 7 bases from J; junction bases left unmatched: 5. Germline-derived CDR1 and CDR2 are KGHSH and LQKENI.

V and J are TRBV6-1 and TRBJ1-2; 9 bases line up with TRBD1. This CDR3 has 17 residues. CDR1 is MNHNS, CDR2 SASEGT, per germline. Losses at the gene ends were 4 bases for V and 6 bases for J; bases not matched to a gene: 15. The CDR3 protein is CASSVRPSGTGFNGYTF. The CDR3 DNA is TGTGCCAGCAGTGTACGCCCCTCCGGGACAGGGTTTAATGGCTACACCTTC.

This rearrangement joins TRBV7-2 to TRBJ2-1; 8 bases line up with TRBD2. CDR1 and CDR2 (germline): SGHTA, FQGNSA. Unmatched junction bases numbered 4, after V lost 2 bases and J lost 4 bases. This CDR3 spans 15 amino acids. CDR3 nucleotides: TGTGCCAGCAGCTTACTCGGGGGGGCTTACAATGAGCAGTTCTTC. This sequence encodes CASSLLGGAYNEQFF.

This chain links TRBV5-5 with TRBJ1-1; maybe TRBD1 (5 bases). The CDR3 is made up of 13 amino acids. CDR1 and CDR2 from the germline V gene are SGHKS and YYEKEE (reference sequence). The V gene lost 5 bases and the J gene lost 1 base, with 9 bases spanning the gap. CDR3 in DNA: TGTGCCAGCAGAAATCAGGGGAACACTGAAGCTTTCTTT. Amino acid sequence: CASRNQGNTEAFF. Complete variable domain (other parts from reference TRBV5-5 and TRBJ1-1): DAGVTQSPTHLIKTRGQQVTLRCSPISGHKSVSWYQQVLGQGPQFIFQYYEKEERGRGNFPDRFSARQFPNYSSELNVNALLLGDSALYLCASRNQGNTEAFFGQGTRLTVV.

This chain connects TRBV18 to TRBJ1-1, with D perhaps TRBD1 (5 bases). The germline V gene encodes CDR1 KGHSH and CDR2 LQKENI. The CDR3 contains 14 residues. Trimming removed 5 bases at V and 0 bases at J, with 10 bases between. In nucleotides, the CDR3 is TGTGCCAGCTCATCGACAGCAATGAACACTGAAGCTTTCTTT. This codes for CASSSTAMNTEAFF.

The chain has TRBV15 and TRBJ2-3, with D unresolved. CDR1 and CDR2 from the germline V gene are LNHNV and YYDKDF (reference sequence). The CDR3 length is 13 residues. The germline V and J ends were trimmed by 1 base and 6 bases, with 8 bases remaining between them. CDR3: CATSRGDGDTQYF. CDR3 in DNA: TGTGCCACCAGCAGAGGCGACGGGGATACGCAGTATTTT.

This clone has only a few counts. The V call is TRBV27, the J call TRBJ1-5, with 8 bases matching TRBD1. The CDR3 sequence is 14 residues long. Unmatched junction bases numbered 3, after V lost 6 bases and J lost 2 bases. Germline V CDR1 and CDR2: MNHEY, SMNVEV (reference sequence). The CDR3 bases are TGTGCCAGCAGGGAGGGACAGGGCAATCAGCCCCAGCATTTT. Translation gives CASREGQGNQPQHF.

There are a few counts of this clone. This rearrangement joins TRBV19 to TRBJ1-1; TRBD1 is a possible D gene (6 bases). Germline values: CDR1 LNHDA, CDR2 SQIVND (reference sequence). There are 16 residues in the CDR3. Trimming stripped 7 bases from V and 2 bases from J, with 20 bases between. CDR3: CASTPSRGVRNTEAFF. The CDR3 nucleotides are TGTGCCAGTACCCCAAGCAGGGGAGTAAGAAACACTGAAGCTTTCTTT. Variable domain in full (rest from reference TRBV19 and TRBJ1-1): DGGITQSPKYLFRKEGQNVTLSCEQNLNHDAMYWYRQDPGQGLRLIYYSQIVNDFQKGDIAEGYSVSREKKESFPLTVTSAQKNPTAFYLCASTPSRGVRNTEAFFGQGTRLTVV.

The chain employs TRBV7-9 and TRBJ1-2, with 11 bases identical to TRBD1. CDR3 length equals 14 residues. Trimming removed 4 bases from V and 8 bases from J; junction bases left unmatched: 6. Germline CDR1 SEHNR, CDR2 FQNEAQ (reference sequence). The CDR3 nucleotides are TGTGCCAGCAGCTGGGACAGGGGGTTTAGGGGCTACACCTTC. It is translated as CASSWDRGFRGYTF. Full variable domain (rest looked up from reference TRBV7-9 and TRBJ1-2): DTGVSQNPRHKITKRGQNVTFRCDPISEHNRLYWYRQTLGQGPEFLTYFQNEAQLEKSRLLSDRFSAERPKGSFSTLEIQRTEQGDSAMYLCASSWDRGFRGYTFGSGTRLTVV.

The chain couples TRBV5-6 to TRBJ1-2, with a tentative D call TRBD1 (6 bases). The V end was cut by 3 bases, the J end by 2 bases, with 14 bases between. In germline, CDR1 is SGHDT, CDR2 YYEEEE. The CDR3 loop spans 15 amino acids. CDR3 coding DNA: TGTGCCAGCAGCTCAATACAGGGTCGCAACTATGGCTACACCTTC. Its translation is CASSSIQGRNYGYTF.

The CDR3, as DNA: TGTGCCAGCAGTGACAGGGGGCGGACTGAAGCTTTCTTT. Translating gives CASSDRGRTEAFF. The chain carries TRBV25-1 and TRBJ1-1; TRBD1 aligns across 8 bases. After removal of 3 bases from V and 5 bases from J, the junction contained 2 bases not matched to a gene. The V gene's germline CDR1 is MGHDK and CDR2 SYGVNS. The CDR3 has 13 residues.

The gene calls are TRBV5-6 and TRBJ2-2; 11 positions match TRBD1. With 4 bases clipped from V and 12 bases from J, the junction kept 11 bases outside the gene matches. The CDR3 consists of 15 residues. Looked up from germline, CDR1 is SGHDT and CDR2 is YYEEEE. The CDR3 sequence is CASSQSPGTGGKLFF. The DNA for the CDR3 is TGTGCCAGCAGCCAAAGTCCCGGGACAGGGGGGAAGCTGTTTTTT.

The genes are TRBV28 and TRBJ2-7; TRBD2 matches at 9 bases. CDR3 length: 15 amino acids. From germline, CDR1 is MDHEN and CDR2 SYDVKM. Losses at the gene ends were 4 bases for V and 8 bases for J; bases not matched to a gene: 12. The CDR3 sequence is CASSYPLAGVIKQYF. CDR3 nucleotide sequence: TGTGCCAGCAGTTACCCTTTAGCGGGGGTTATCAAGCAGTACTTC.

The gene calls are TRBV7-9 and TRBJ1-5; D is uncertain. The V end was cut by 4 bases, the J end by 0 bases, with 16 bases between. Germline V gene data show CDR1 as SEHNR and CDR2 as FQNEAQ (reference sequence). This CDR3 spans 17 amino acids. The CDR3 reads CASSSLTLGDSNQPQHF. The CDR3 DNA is TGTGCCAGCAGCTCACTTACTCTAGGAGATAGCAATCAGCCCCAGCATTTT.

The DNA for the CDR3 is TGTGCCAGCAGCGTAGGTGACTCCCGGAGCGAGCAGTACTTC. It specifies CASSVGDSRSEQYF. The chain recombines TRBV9 with TRBJ2-7, with unresolved D. Trimming shortened V by 0 bases and J by 6 bases, and 13 bases separated the two germline ends. Germline V CDR1 and CDR2: SGDLS, YYNGEE. This CDR3 contains 14 residues.

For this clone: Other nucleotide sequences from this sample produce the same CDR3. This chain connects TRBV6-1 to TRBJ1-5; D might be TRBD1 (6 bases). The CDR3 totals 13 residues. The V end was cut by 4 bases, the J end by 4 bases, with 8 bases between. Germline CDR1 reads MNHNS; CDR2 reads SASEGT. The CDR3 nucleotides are TGTGCCAGCAGTGGACAGGAAAATCAGCCCCAGCATTTT. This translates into CASSGQENQPQHF.

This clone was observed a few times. CDR3 DNA sequence: TGTGCCAGCAGTGAAGCGTACCGGGTCAATGGCTACACCTTC. Its protein product is CASSEAYRVNGYTF. This rearrangement joins TRBV6-1 to TRBJ1-2, with D uncertain. V was trimmed by 0 bases and J by 6 bases, leaving 11 bases between them. CDR3 length: 14 amino acids. CDR1 MNHNS and CDR2 SASEGT come from the germline V gene.

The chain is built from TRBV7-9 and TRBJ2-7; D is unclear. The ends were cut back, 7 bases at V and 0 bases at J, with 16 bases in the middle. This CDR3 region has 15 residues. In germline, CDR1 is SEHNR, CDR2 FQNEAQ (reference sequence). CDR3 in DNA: TGTGCCAGCACCCTTTTCCCCAGGTACTCCTACGAGCAGTACTTC. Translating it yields CASTLFPRYSYEQYF. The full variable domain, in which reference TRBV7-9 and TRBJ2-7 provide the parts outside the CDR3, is DTGVSQNPRHKITKRGQNVTFRCDPISEHNRLYWYRQTLGQGPEFLTYFQNEAQLEKSRLLSDRFSAERPKGSFSTLEIQRTEQGDSAMYLCASTLFPRYSYEQYFGPGTRLTVT.